The sequence of this T cell receptor (beta chain) was determined in a study of regulatory T cells in long-lasting Graves disease (dated by TCRdb to about 2021). For context, the study as a whole: Patients with newly diagnosed Graves' disease had been on antithyroid drugs for under 3 months. Peripheral blood TCR sequencing and RNA sequencing compared persistent Graves' disease patients with newly diagnosed Graves' disease patients. The study was conducted in China and was registered as a clinical trial. TCR sequencing covered 13 persistent and approximately 20 newly diagnosed Graves' disease patients, 33 samples in total. Points the paper makes about the study in general: The study examined only peripheral blood because the primary lesion, thyroid tissue, could not be accessed. Only the TCR beta chain was sequenced and analyzed. Persistent Graves' disease patients showed lower TCR Shannon entropy and fewer highly expanded clones than newly diagnosed patients, suggesting clonal expansion. TRBV28, TRBJ1-2 and TRBJ2-5 were preferentially used in persistent disease, while TRBV20-1 and TRBJ2-1 were favored in newly diagnosed disease. The small sample size was acknowledged by the authors as a limitation that may reduce accuracy. A larger number of public clonotypes was shared among persistent patients (around 2,500) than among newly diagnosed patients (about 990).

Receptors were amplified or captured by multiplex PCR. The data were produced on an Illumina HiSeq 4000. TCR beta libraries were built with iRepertoire HTBI primers and Arm-PCR amplification of CDR3 regions. Gel purification was performed on PCR products prior to sequencing. For the original study's pipeline: Gene usage analysis of CDR3 amino acid clonotypes used the 60 to 80 TRBV and some 15 TRBJ segments found across samples. Filtered high-quality paired reads were merged into contigs using COPE and FqMerger. BLAST was used to align contigs to IMGT TRBV, TRBD and TRBJ reference genes, and CDR3 was defined according to IMGT. Any clonotype with a frequency above 0.1% was classified as a highly expanded clone. Shannon entropy served as the measure of repertoire diversity, while the Gini coefficient captured V-J evenness. A clonotype was considered public if more than one individual shared it. In-frame beta chains were kept once TCRdb had trimmed the public reads at Q25 with fastp and called clones with MiXCR. Identical CDR3 protein sequences are pooled into one entry, listed with their most common genes and DNA. TCRdb's processing, not the authors', yielded these V and J calls. The sample table contains fewer than 550,000 distinct CDR3 sequences; only one count was recorded for 15% to 20% of them. 20% to 25% of the sample rests with the top ten.

The CDR3 holds 16 amino acids from the cysteine to the phenylalanine. Only the CDR3 DNA is retained, 48 bases long and in frame from the first base. V loses 0 bases at its end and J loses 8 bases; junction bases beyond the gene matches: 11. From the germline V gene, CDR1 is SGDLS and CDR2 is YYNGEE. The sample's time point label is to be understood as: newly diagnosed GD, antithyroid drugs for less than 3 months. For both TCR sequencing and RNA sequencing, RNA was extracted from PBMCs in TRIzol. Graves' disease was diagnosed according to American Thyroid Association guidelines. Patients were recruited from an endocrinology department in Xi'an, China. From each patient, approximately 10 milliliters of peripheral blood was collected into an EDTA anticoagulant tube. Ficoll Paque Plus density gradient separation was used to isolate PBMCs, and no further T cell sorting was done. RNA quality was checked with an Agilent 2100 Bioanalyzer and agarose gel, and concentration with a NanoDrop 2000.

This clonotype has a single count. Which antigen it targets is not known. No much larger clone exists at a distance of one base, and base qualities are not known. One read alone is a weak basis. These data were also reused for a study on T cells in Graves' hyperthyroidism and ophthalmopathy. As the second study states: Stable Graves' hyperthyroidism was defined as no progression to ophthalmopathy during 18 months of follow-up. Hyperthyroidism patients were aged 18 to 65 years and newly diagnosed, with disease duration of less than 2 months. Any patient with an uncontrolled infection, another autoimmune disease, pregnancy or lactation was excluded. Diagnoses were established on the basis of clinical symptoms, serum thyroxine and TRAb, thyroid ultrasound, and orbital computed tomography. A first-round RT-PCR of the TCR CDR3 used the HTBI primer set with the Qiagen OneStep RT-PCR kit. Most expanded thyroid clonotypes (frequency above 0.001) were also found in blood, which suggests that blood repertoires may mirror thyroid immune responses. In cross-validation, a model built on a 13 V-J signature told ophthalmopathy apart from stable hyperthyroidism with just under 90% sensitivity and 81% to 82% specificity, and in testing the same model reached 80%/75%. In validation, progression to ophthalmopathy was predicted by the model with nearly 71% sensitivity and roughly 76% specificity, a median of approximately 6.5 months before onset. To identify distinguishing TCR V-J signatures, a discovery cohort of some 99 patients was used, comprising 43 with Graves' ophthalmopathy and 57 with stable Graves' hyperthyroidism. Prospective prediction of ophthalmopathy was tested in an independent validation cohort consisting of 18 hyperthyroidism patients and around 16 patients who later progressed to ophthalmopathy. The 95 to 100 discovery patients were randomly divided into training and test sets at a 7:3 ratio. In addition, the study compared T-cell repertoires in thyroid tissue and in blood from over 5 Graves' hyperthyroidism patients. After blood sampling, hyperthyroidism patients were treated with methimazole at a starting dose of 30 mg daily, and ophthalmopathy patients were treated with high-dose intravenous methylprednisolone. The libraries were constructed in a second round of multiplex PCR and then size-selected and purified. Libraries were sequenced paired-end with 100 bp reads on an Illumina HiSeq2000. Raw data were processed with SOAPnuke, discarding reads with adapters, uncalled bases, mean Phred below 15, or no exact constant-primer or identifier match. High-quality paired reads were merged using COPE v1.2.5, and each unique nucleotide sequence was defined as a clonotype. Clonotypes were aligned to IMGT TRBV, TRBD and TRBJ reference segments using MiTCR v1.1. The analysis included only V-J combinations with a frequency above 0.0001, which together covered roughly 99% of the repertoires. A TCS score was defined as the ratio between F50 (clonal expansion) and ExV (chaos), using BLOSUM62-based TCRdist between CDR3 peptides within each V-J. Welch's t-statistics and random forest reduced fewer than 600 V-J features to 13, which were used in a naive Bayes classifier (R e1071). Sample size was not statistically predetermined, and investigators were not blinded to group allocation. The paper describes TCR Vbeta CDR3 sequencing of roughly 130 peripheral blood samples, made up of 43 ophthalmopathy patients, roughly 80 hyperthyroidism patients and roughly 17 progressor patients.

This TCR was recovered from a woman aged 35-65 years with Graves disease. Donor details come from another sample of the same person, matched by shared clones. The rearrangement joined TRBV9 to TRBJ2-1; 7 bases in the junction line up with TRBD2. This specimen consisted of peripheral blood mononuclear cells (PBMCs), obtained at new diagnosis, from a patient treated with antithyroid drugs. The CDR3 sequence is CASSVEGGEGWDEQFF. The DNA is TGTGCCAGCAGCGTAGAGGGTGGGGAGGGATGGGATGAGCAGTTCTTC.